Presented here are 21 T cell receptor beta chains from one specimen sequenced in a study of CD8+ T cells in alopecia areata. Stated treatment: oral pan-JAK inhibitor, 5-10 mg twice daily. cDNA prepared by RNA extraction and subsequent reverse transcription served as the template for sequencing. The protocol was immunoSEQ multiplex PCR, while the TCRdb copy is restricted to in-frame clones and leaves out a portion. The top ten hold about 3.5% of the sample, which has more than 150,000 clones, about three fifths seen once. This sample comprised CD4+ T cells sorted from blood, obtained at week 4, from a patient treated with tofacitinib. The source is a human donor with alopecia areata.

The chain has TRBV2 and TRBJ2-3; 9 bases align to TRBD1. The CDR3 has 15 amino acids. Trimming took 6 bases from V and 2 from J; bases not matched to a gene: 6. Germline CDR1 and CDR2: SNHLY and FYNNEI. CDR3 protein: CASRAGQGNTDTQYF. As DNA, the CDR3 is TGTGCCAGCAGAGCAGGACAGGGGAACACAGATACGCAGTATTTT.

This clone was detected only once. The genes are TRBV6-5 and TRBJ1-2; 7 bases align to TRBD1. CDR3 length: 14 residues. CDR1 and CDR2 from the germline V gene are MNHEY and SVGAGI. V lost 5 bases and J lost 7; bases outside the gene matches: 10. CDR3 region: CASSPQQGRSGYTF. CDR3 DNA sequence: TGTGCCAGCAGTCCACAACAGGGGAGGAGTGGCTACACCTTC.

The chain has TRBV9 and TRBJ1-5; 9 bases are a match to TRBD1. V lost 3 bases and J lost 4; bases outside the gene matches: 2. Germline V CDR1 and CDR2: SGDLS, YYNGEE. There are 14 residues in the CDR3. The DNA of the CDR3 is TGTGCCAGCAGCGAGGGACAGGGAAATCAGCCCCAGCATTTT. Protein sequence: CASSEGQGNQPQHF. The full variable domain, its missing parts supplied by reference TRBV9 and TRBJ1-5, is DSGVTQTPKHLITATGQRVTLRCSPRSGDLSVYWYQQSLDQGLQFLIQYYNGEERAKGNILERFSAQQFPDLHSELNLSSLELGDSALYFCASSEGQGNQPQHFGDGTRLSIL.

The rearrangement uses TRBV11-2 and TRBJ2-3, with TRBD1 matching over 8 bases. CDR3 length: 16 amino acids. Trimming cost V 1 base and J 0 bases; bases outside gene matches: 3. The V gene's germline CDR1 is SGHAT and CDR2 FQNNGV. The CDR3 is CASSLAGGLSTDTQYF. The CDR3 DNA sequence: TGTGCCAGCAGCTTAGCAGGGGGCTTGAGCACAGATACGCAGTATTTT.

The chain couples TRBV2 to TRBJ1-2, with TRBD1 as a possible D gene (6 bases). From germline, CDR1 is SNHLY and CDR2 FYNNEI. Trimming shortened V by 2 bases and J by 0 bases, and 7 bases separated the two germline ends. The CDR3 runs to 14 residues. The CDR3 reads CASSESGANYGYTF. CDR3 in DNA: TGTGCCAGCAGTGAATCAGGGGCTAACTATGGCTACACCTTC.

V usage is TRBV5-1 and J usage is TRBJ1-4; D is perhaps TRBD1 (6 bases). The CDR3 extends over 16 amino acids. Germline V gene sequence: CDR1 SGHRS, CDR2 YFSETQ. Trimming left V 0 bases short and J 6 bases short, with 15 bases between. The DNA of the CDR3 is TGCGCCAGCAGCTTGGGGACAGATACGATTTATGAAAAACTGTTTTTT. This translates into CASSLGTDTIYEKLFF. The whole variable domain, remainder taken from reference TRBV5-1 and TRBJ1-4, is KAGVTQTPRYLIKTRGQQVTLSCSPISGHRSVSWYQQTPGQGLQFLFEYFSETQRNKGNFPGRFSGRQFSNSRSEMNVSTLELGDSALYLCASSLGTDTIYEKLFFGSGTQLSVL.

This clone was picked up a small number of times. The gene calls are TRBV28 and TRBJ2-5, with unresolved D. V lost 7 bases to trimming and J lost 4 bases, with 7 bases between them. CDR3 length: 11 amino acids. Germline-derived CDR1 and CDR2 are MDHEN and SYDVKM. Here the CDR3 reads CASTTPETQYF. Written as DNA, the CDR3 is TGTGCCAGCACCACCCCAGAGACCCAGTACTTC. The variable domain in full, with the rest retrieved from reference TRBV28 and TRBJ2-5, is DVKVTQSSRYLVKRTGEKVFLECVQDMDHENMFWYRQDPGLGLRLIYFSYDVKMKEKGDIPEGYSVSREKKERFSLILESASTNQTSMYLCASTTPETQYFGPGTRLLVL.

The chain recombines TRBV28 with TRBJ2-4, with D perhaps being TRBD1 or TRBD2 (5 bases each). V lost 3 bases to trimming and J lost 3 bases, with 9 bases between them. This CDR3 has 14 amino acids. The germline V gene has CDR1 MDHEN and CDR2 SYDVKM. CDR3 sequence: CASSFRDLKNIQYF. The CDR3 nucleotides are TGTGCCAGCAGTTTCCGGGACCTCAAAAACATTCAGTACTTC.

This clone has just a few counts. This sequence joins TRBV7-9 and TRBJ2-7; perhaps TRBD1 as D (5 bases). The CDR3 length is 14 residues. Germline values: CDR1 SEHNR, CDR2 FQNEAQ (reference sequence). V dropped 6 bases and J dropped 5 bases, with 17 bases sitting between them. CDR3 protein: CASRSQGSEDEQYF. As DNA, the CDR3 is TGTGCCAGCAGGAGTCAGGGTTCCGAGGACGAGCAGTACTTC.

This chain joins TRBV19 and TRBJ1-5, with D unresolved. The V and J ends lost 5 bases and 2 bases respectively, with 13 bases between them. The CDR3 consists of 15 residues. Germline lookup yields CDR1 LNHDA and CDR2 SQIVND (reference sequence). The CDR3 bases are TGTGCCAGTAGTTTAGGCCCCGCCGGCAATCAGCCCCAGCATTTT. It is translated as CASSLGPAGNQPQHF.

This clone was observed a handful of times. The rearrangement uses TRBV29-1 and TRBJ2-1, with D tentatively TRBD2 (5 bases). Trimming shortened V by 2 bases and J by 7 bases, and 9 bases separated the two germline ends. Germline assignment: CDR1 SQVTM and CDR2 ANQGSEA. This CDR3 comprises 12 residues. The CDR3 sequence is CSVESRRNEQFF. The CDR3, as DNA: TGCAGCGTTGAAAGCAGGAGGAATGAGCAGTTCTTC.

A remark on this clone: At the DNA level, this CDR3 is encoded by other sequences in the same sample as well. The rearrangement links TRBV29-1 to TRBJ1-2, with 7 bases matching TRBD1. Germline V gene data show CDR1 as SQVTM and CDR2 as ANQGSEA. The V gene end was trimmed by 3 bases and the J gene end by 4 bases; junction bases not matched to a gene: 11. The CDR3 is 15 amino acids. The CDR3 protein is CSVDRGTDSPYGYTF. Written as DNA, the CDR3 is TGCAGCGTTGATCGTGGGACAGATTCCCCCTATGGCTACACCTTC.

This sequence joins TRBV5-1 and TRBJ2-1; maybe TRBD2 (5 bases). Trimming took off 2 bases at V and 5 bases at J, with 8 bases between the two ends. This CDR3 has 13 amino acids. CDR1 is SGHRS and CDR2 is YFSETQ in the germline V gene. CDR3 DNA: TGCGCCAGCAGCTTAAGTAGCGACAATGAGCAGTTCTTC. Translated, it gives CASSLSSDNEQFF.

This clone showed up just a few times. This rearrangement joins TRBV6-1 to TRBJ2-3, with TRBD2 as a possible D gene (7 bases). Germline V gene sequence: CDR1 MNHNS, CDR2 SASEGT. V lost 3 bases to trimming and J lost 4 bases, with 17 bases between them. CDR3 size: 16 residues. The CDR3 coding sequence is TGTGCCAGCAGTGAGCAAAACGGGGGGCCCGCAGATACGCAGTATTTT. This gives the protein CASSEQNGGPADTQYF.

CDR3 region: CASSPSTSRAGDTEAFF. CDR3 sequence (DNA): TGCGCCAGCAGCCCTTCGACTTCTCGGGCAGGGGACACTGAAGCTTTCTTT. The chain employs TRBV4-1 and TRBJ1-1, with D possibly being TRBD1 (6 bases). Germline V lookup: CDR1 MGHRA, CDR2 YSYEKL. This CDR3 region has 17 residues. Trimming pared 4 bases from V and 3 bases from J, leaving 21 bases between.

The CDR3 loop is CASSPTGSYEQFF. Here the CDR3 DNA reads TGTGCCAGTAGTCCCACAGGGAGCTATGAGCAGTTCTTC. V gene TRBV19 combines with J gene TRBJ2-1; D might be TRBD1 (6 bases). Trimming took off 5 bases at V and 8 bases at J, with 13 bases between the two ends. The CDR3 covers 13 residues. In germline, CDR1 is LNHDA, CDR2 SQIVND (reference sequence).

This clone was observed a handful of times. The chain joins TRBV28 to TRBJ2-7; 10 nucleotides line up with TRBD1. CDR1 and CDR2 from the germline V gene are MDHEN and SYDVKM. The CDR3 is 14 residues long. V shed 6 bases, J shed 4 bases, and the junction held 6 bases outside the gene matches. The CDR3 reads CASSPGQGWYEQYF. CDR3 nucleotide sequence: TGTGCCAGCAGCCCGGGACAGGGGTGGTACGAGCAGTACTTC.

The chain uses TRBV30 and TRBJ1-2; D unresolved. Germline CDR1 GTSNPN, CDR2 SVGIG (reference sequence). CDR3 length: 14 amino acids. Deletions cut 3 bases from V and 5 bases from J, with 16 bases between. CDR3 sequence (DNA): TGTGCCTGGAGGGCCGGTGGACCGAAGTATGGCTACACCTTC. This sequence encodes CAWRAGGPKYGYTF.

This sequence joins TRBV6-5 and TRBJ1-2, with 8 bases that match TRBD1. CDR3 length: 13 amino acids. Germline V gene lookup returns CDR1 MNHEY and CDR2 SVGAGI. Losses at the gene ends were 7 bases for V and 3 bases for J; bases not matched to a gene: 4. The CDR3, as DNA: TGTGCCAGCATTCAACAGGGGGACTATGGCTACACCTTC. It specifies CASIQQGDYGYTF.

This clone was seen a few times. The chain links TRBV5-1 to TRBJ2-6, with a possible D match to TRBD2 (5 bases). Trimming cost V 4 bases and J 1 base, with 9 bases left between them. Germline CDR1 is SGHRS and CDR2 is YFSETQ. The CDR3 sequence is 15 residues long. The CDR3 nucleotides read TGCGCCAGCAGCCTGGAGGCGTCTGGGGCCAACGTCCTGACTTTC. It codes for CASSLEASGANVLTF.

The genes are TRBV15 and TRBJ1-2; D is unresolved. Germline V gene sequence: CDR1 LNHNV, CDR2 YYDKDF (reference sequence). The CDR3 loop spans 13 amino acids. V gave up 0 bases and J gave up 8 bases, with 10 bases separating them. The CDR3 loop reads CATSRDRAPGYTF. For the CDR3, the DNA is TGTGCCACCAGCAGAGATAGGGCTCCGGGCTACACCTTC.